This TCR beta chain appears in the sequencing data of a study of T-cell reconstitution after alpha-beta-depleted transplantation in children. Study-level points and caveats: There were some patients whose high TCRbeta diversity at day 60 came from surviving recipient T cells and thymic progenitors. T-cell numbers and diversity, one year after transplant, stemmed largely from T cells that were newly produced. Where alpha-beta T cells came from about two months after transplant was reportedly several hundred expanded graft clones.

The authors prepared the TCRbeta library with unique molecular identifiers. TCRdb recomputed calls from the PCR reads with MiXCR, one row per CDR3 protein. The top ten clones hold over 7.5% of a sample with about 300,000 distinct CDR3 sequences, nearly 8% of them seen once. This clonotype was observed a handful of times. The antigen remains unidentified. This CDR3 is 15 amino acids long. Deletions cut 3 bases from V and 6 bases from J, with 18 bases between. Per germline, CDR1 SEHNR and CDR2 FQNEAQ (reference sequence). The sequencing used peripheral blood, collected 360 days after TCRalphabeta/CD19-depleted stem cell transplant. The clonotype originates from a female patient aged 2 to 10 who had a stem cell transplant for Fanconi anemia, so the T cells may come from the graft donor. The chain uses TRBV7-9 and TRBJ2-7; perhaps TRBD2 as D (5 bases). The CDR3 DNA is TGTGCCAGCAGCTTCCGGGATCGACCCCGGGGCGAGCAGTACTTC. Encoded protein: CASSFRDRPRGEQYF.